This TCR beta chain was recorded in a study of human T cells and chemical hapten exposure. Study context: Each patient's scalp received weekly diphenylcyclopropenone throughout the roughly 24-week study.

TCRdb reanalysed the RACE reads using MiXCR and keeps one entry per CDR3 protein. Among about 380,000 distinct CDR3 sequences, about 5.1% were seen once, and the ten largest hold 2.5% to 3%. Time point indicated: pre-sensitization, week 0. Treatment meaning: therapeutic diphenylcyclopropenone sensitization with weekly scalp DPC. Study-wide findings and caveats: The study found that DPC sensitization did not change TCRs above 1 in 1000 frequency.

The germline V gene encodes CDR1 LGHNA and CDR2 YNFKEQ. J lost 2 bases, V lost 0 bases, and 6 bases had no gene match. The CDR3 spans 17 residues. This clonotype appeared a few times. The antigen is unknown. The TCR sequence derives from a woman in her 50s with alopecia areata. Some clones in this sample may be carry-over from other donors' samples. The V and J genes are TRBV4-2 and TRBJ2-7; TRBD1 agrees at 11 bases. Material: whole blood, obtained in connection with sensitization to the hapten diphenylcyclopropenone (DPC). The CDR3 DNA sequence: TGTGCCAGCAGCCAAGAACAAGGGACAGGGGGTACCTACGAGCAGTACTTC. Residues: CASSQEQGTGGTYEQYF.